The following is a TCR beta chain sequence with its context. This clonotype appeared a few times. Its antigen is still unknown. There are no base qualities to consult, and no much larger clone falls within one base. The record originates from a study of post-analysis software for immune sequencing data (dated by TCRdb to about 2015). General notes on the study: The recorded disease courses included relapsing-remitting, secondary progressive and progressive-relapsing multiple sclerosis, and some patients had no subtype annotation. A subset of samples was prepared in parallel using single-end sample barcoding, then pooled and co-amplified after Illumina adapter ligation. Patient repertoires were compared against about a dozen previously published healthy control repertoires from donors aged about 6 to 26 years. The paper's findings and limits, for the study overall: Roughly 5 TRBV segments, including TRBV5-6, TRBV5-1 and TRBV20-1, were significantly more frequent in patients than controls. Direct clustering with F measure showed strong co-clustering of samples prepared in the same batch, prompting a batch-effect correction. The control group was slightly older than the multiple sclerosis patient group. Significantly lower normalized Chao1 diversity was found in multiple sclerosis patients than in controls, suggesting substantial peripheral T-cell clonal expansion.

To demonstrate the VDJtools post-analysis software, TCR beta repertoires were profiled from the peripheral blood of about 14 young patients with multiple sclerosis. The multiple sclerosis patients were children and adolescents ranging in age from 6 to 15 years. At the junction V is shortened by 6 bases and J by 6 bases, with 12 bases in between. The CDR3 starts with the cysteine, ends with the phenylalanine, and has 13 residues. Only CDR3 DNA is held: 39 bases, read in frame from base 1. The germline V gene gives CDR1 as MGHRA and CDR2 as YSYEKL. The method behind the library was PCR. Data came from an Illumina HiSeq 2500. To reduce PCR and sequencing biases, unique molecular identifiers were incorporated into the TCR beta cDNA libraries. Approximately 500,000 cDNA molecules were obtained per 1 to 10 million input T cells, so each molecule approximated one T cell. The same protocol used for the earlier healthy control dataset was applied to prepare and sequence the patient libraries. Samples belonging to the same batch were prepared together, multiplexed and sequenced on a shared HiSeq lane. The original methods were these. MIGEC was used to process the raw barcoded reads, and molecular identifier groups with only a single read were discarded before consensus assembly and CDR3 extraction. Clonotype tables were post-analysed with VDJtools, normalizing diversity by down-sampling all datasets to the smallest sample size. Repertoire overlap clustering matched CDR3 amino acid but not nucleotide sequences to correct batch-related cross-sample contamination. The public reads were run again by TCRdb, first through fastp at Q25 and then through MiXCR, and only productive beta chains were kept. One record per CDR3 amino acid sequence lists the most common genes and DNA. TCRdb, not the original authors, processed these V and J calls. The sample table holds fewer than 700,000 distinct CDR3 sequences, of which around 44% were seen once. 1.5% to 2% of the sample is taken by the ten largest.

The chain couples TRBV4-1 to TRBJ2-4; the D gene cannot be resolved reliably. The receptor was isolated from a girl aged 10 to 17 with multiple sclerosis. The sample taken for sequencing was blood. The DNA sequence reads TGCGCCAGCAGTCCACTGGACGGAAACATTCAGTACTTC. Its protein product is CASSPLDGNIQYF.